The 30 T cell receptor beta chains listed next were all sequenced from one sample in a study of T cell repertoires in aging, cancer and after chemotherapy. TCR beta rearrangements were amplified from peripheral blood genomic DNA. Rearranged V-D-J TRB sequences were amplified with a mixed TRB-A/B primer pool. TCRdb used MiXCR to reprocess the multiplex PCR reads, holding one entry per CDR3 protein. This sample carries around 13,000 distinct CDR3 sequences, 35% of them seen once, and the ten largest clones take 6.6%. Sample: blood. These receptors originate from a human donor in good health. The donor label of this sample is uncertain.

The V gene is TRBV19, the J gene TRBJ1-4; 12 positions match TRBD1. Germline CDR1 and CDR2: LNHDA and SQIVND (reference sequence). V lost 10 bases, J lost 8 bases, and 14 bases stayed unmatched. CDR3 length: 16 amino acids. The chain's CDR3 is CATLGQGASEGEKLFF. The CDR3 coding sequence is TGTGCCACTCTGGGACAGGGGGCGTCGGAGGGAGAAAAACTGTTTTTT.

This clonotype is medium-sized (0.01 to 0.1%). The chain joins TRBV11-3 to TRBJ2-5; D remains unclear. The CDR3 loop spans 13 amino acids. Between the trimmed V and J ends, which lost 0 bases and 5 bases, there was a span of 7 bases. CDR1 is SGHNT, CDR2 YENEEA, per germline. In DNA form, the CDR3 reads TGTGCCAGCAGCTTAGAGTCTGAGGAGACCCAGTACTTC. Its protein product is CASSLESEETQYF.

The rearrangement uses TRBV18 and TRBJ1-5, with D unresolved. With 0 bases removed from V and 0 bases from J, the gap between germline ends came to 15 bases. This CDR3 contains 18 residues. Germline values: CDR1 KGHSH, CDR2 LQKENI. DNA for the CDR3: TGTGCCAGCTCACCACCTAATGCAGAGTCCTATAGCAATCAGCCCCAGCATTTT. This gives the protein CASSPPNAESYSNQPQHF.

J is TRBJ1-6 and V is TRBV12-3 or TRBV12-4; TRBD1 is a possible D gene (5 bases). This CDR3 has 16 residues. Trimming left V 5 bases short and J 7 bases short, with 18 bases between. This CDR3 is CASSPSARGRNSPLHF. The CDR3 nucleotides read TGTGCCAGCAGTCCATCGGCGCGGGGCAGGAATTCACCCCTCCACTTT.

The V call is TRBV6-6, the J call TRBJ2-1, with 10 bases matching TRBD2. V trimming: 10 bases; J trimming: 3 bases; junction bases outside the gene matches: 3. Germline-derived CDR1 and CDR2 are MNHNY and SVGAGI (reference sequence). The CDR3 covers 13 residues. The chain's CDR3 is CATTSGDYNEQFF. The CDR3 DNA reads as TGTGCCACAACTAGCGGGGACTACAATGAGCAGTTCTTC.

Of note for this clonotype: At one end, the junction sequence differs from germline, possibly due to a read error. The chain has TRBV10-2 and TRBJ2-2; D gene unclear. Looked up from germline, CDR1 is WSHSY and CDR2 is SAAADI. The CDR3 contains 14 residues. This chain's CDR3 is CSSKIGANTGELFF. CDR3 nucleotide sequence: TGCTCCAGCAAGATAGGCGCGAACACCGGGGAGCTGTTTTTT.

The chain recombines TRBV11-2 with TRBJ1-4; D not resolved. Germline assignment: CDR1 SGHAT and CDR2 FQNNGV. The CDR3 is made up of 12 amino acids. Trimming pared 7 bases from V and 8 bases from J, leaving 11 bases between. Here the CDR3 DNA reads TGTGCCAGCACCGCAATTGGAGAAAAACTGTTTTTT. Protein: CASTAIGEKLFF. Full variable domain (remainder filled in from reference TRBV11-2 and TRBJ1-4): EAGVAQSPRYKIIEKRQSVAFWCNPISGHATLYWYQQILGQGPKLLIQFQNNGVVDDSQLPKDRFSAERLKGVDSTLKIQPAKLEDSAVYLCASTAIGEKLFFGSGTQLSVL.

In this sample, this clonotype is medium-sized. The rearrangement joins TRBV19 to TRBJ2-2; 11 bases fit TRBD2. CDR1 and CDR2 (germline): LNHDA, SQIVND (reference sequence). With 5 bases clipped from V and 5 bases from J, the junction kept 4 bases outside the gene matches. This CDR3 spans 15 amino acids. The CDR3 DNA reads TGTGCCAGTAGTCCCACTAGCGGGAGTACCGGGGAGCTGTTTTTT. Translating it yields CASSPTSGSTGELFF. The complete variable domain, with remaining parts taken from reference TRBV19 and TRBJ2-2, reads DGGITQSPKYLFRKEGQNVTLSCEQNLNHDAMYWYRQDPGQGLRLIYYSQIVNDFQKGDIAEGYSVSREKKESFPLTVTSAQKNPTAFYLCASSPTSGSTGELFFGEGSRLTVL.

The V and J genes are TRBV11-1 and TRBJ1-5; no reliable D call. Germline lookup yields CDR1 SGHAT and CDR2 FQDESV (reference sequence). This CDR3 has 12 residues. V was trimmed by 8 bases and J by 5 bases, leaving 10 bases between them. The CDR3, as DNA: TGTGCCAGCGGTCCAGGACATCAGCCCCAGCATTTT. This encodes CASGPGHQPQHF. The whole variable domain, remainder taken from reference TRBV11-1 and TRBJ1-5, is EAEVAQSPRYKITEKSQAVAFWCDPISGHATLYWYRQILGQGPELLVQFQDESVVDDSQLPKDRFSAERLKGVDSTLKIQPAELGDSAMYLCASGPGHQPQHFGDGTRLSIL.

About this clonotype itself: A much larger clone differs by one base, so this may be a read error. This CDR3 is CASSIETGKFNEQFF. The CDR3 DNA sequence: TGTGCCAGTAGTATTGAAACAGGGAAATTCAATGAGCAGTTCTTC. V is TRBV19 and J is TRBJ2-1; D might be TRBD1 (6 bases). The germline V gene has CDR1 LNHDA and CDR2 SQIVND (reference sequence). The CDR3 consists of 15 residues. Between the trimmed V and J ends, which lost 3 bases and 6 bases, there was a span of 15 bases.

The chain couples TRBV6-5 to TRBJ1-3; 8 positions agree with TRBD1. The V segment lost 5 bases and the J segment 11 bases; nucleotides outside the gene matches: 11. Germline V gene lookup returns CDR1 MNHEY and CDR2 SVGAGI. The CDR3 runs 14 residues. The CDR3, as DNA: TGTGCCAGCAGTGGCCCTGGGACAGGTTTACCCATATATTTT. It codes for CASSGPGTGLPIYF.

The chain employs TRBV6-5 and TRBJ1-4; D possibly corresponds to TRBD1 (5 bases). V dropped 6 bases and J dropped 7 bases, with 15 bases sitting between them. This CDR3 contains 14 residues. From germline, CDR1 is MNHEY and CDR2 SVGAGI. The CDR3 is CASSTWGMSEKLFF. The CDR3, as DNA: TGTGCCAGCAGCACGTGGGGCATGAGTGAAAAACTGTTTTTT.

This rearrangement joins TRBV7-9 to TRBJ2-6, with unresolved D. This CDR3 is 15 amino acids long. V was pared by 1 base and J by 4 bases, with 8 bases between. CDR1 is SEHNR and CDR2 is FQNEAQ in the germline V gene (reference sequence). Here the CDR3 DNA reads TGTGCCAGCAGCTTAGGGGTCCCCGGGGCCAACGTCCTGACTTTC. Protein product: CASSLGVPGANVLTF.

Of note for this clonotype: The limits of the CDR3 on the DNA are not certain, so only TCRdb's listed CDR3 is given. The rearrangement uses TRBV11-1 and TRBJ1-1. The CDR3 totals 22 residues, both ends included. Germline CDR1 SGHAT, CDR2 FQDESV (reference sequence). The chain's CDR3 is CASSRDPDSPEQYFGPGTEAFF.

The chain has TRBV29-1 and TRBJ2-1, with 10 bases fitting TRBD1. The CDR3 length is 14 residues. V was clipped by 7 bases and J by 8 bases; unmatched bases: 11. Germline V CDR1 and CDR2: SQVTM, ANQGSEA. As DNA, the CDR3 is TGCAGCGCCCGCCTGCGACAGGGGGCAGATGAGCAGTTCTTC. The encoded protein is CSARLRQGADEQFF.

The rearrangement uses TRBV5-1 and TRBJ2-3, with D maybe TRBD2 (6 bases). Germline V gene sequence: CDR1 SGHRS, CDR2 YFSETQ. This CDR3 spans 15 amino acids. Trimming cost V 1 base and J 3 bases, with 12 bases left between them. In DNA form, the CDR3 reads TGCGCCAGCAGCTTGTGGGCAGGAGGGACAGATACGCAGTATTTT. Protein product: CASSLWAGGTDTQYF.

This clonotype was seen a handful of times. V and J are TRBV19 and TRBJ2-5; tentatively, D is TRBD1 or TRBD2 (8 bases each). Germline CDR1 and CDR2: LNHDA and SQIVND (reference sequence). Trimming stripped 10 bases from V and 3 bases from J, with 21 bases between. The CDR3 is made up of 15 amino acids. CDR3 sequence (DNA): TGTGCCACCACGGGGGGGACAGGCGGGAAAGAGACCCAGTACTTC. This encodes CATTGGTGGKETQYF. Using reference TRBV19 and TRBJ2-5 for the parts outside the CDR3, the full variable domain is DGGITQSPKYLFRKEGQNVTLSCEQNLNHDAMYWYRQDPGQGLRLIYYSQIVNDFQKGDIAEGYSVSREKKESFPLTVTSAQKNPTAFYLCATTGGTGGKETQYFGPGTRLLVL.

This clonotype was seen more than once but under ten times. The chain employs TRBV18 and TRBJ2-3; 10 nucleotides align to TRBD2. The CDR3 totals 16 residues. Germline trimming cut 0 bases from V and 2 bases from J; bases unmatched to any gene: 2. Germline V lookup: CDR1 KGHSH, CDR2 LQKENI. The CDR3 DNA reads as TGTGCCAGCTCACCACCTAGCGGGGGGCTCACAGATACGCAGTATTTT. Protein sequence: CASSPPSGGLTDTQYF.

By its share, this clonotype is medium-sized (0.01 to 0.1%). The V and J genes are TRBV10-3 and TRBJ2-3; the D gene is possibly TRBD2 (5 bases). Germline assignment: CDR1 ENHRY and CDR2 SYGVKD. The CDR3 spans 11 residues. The V end was cut by 6 bases, the J end by 4 bases, with 5 bases between. This CDR3 reads CAIRRADTQYF. For the CDR3, the DNA is TGTGCCATCAGGAGGGCAGATACGCAGTATTTT.

In its sample, this clonotype is medium-sized. This sequence joins TRBV29-1 and TRBJ2-5; 9 positions match TRBD2. The CDR3 is 16 residues long. Trimming removed 7 bases from V and 1 base from J; junction bases left unmatched: 13. CDR1 and CDR2 (germline): SQVTM, ANQGSEA. CDR3 bases: TGCAGCGCCCCCGTGGGGACTAGCAGCCCCCAAGAGACCCAGTACTTC. Translated: CSAPVGTSSPQETQYF.

In this sample, this clonotype is medium-sized. The V call is TRBV29-1, the J call TRBJ2-3, with D possibly matching TRBD2 (5 bases). Trimming removed 3 bases at V and 0 bases at J, with 7 bases between. CDR3 length: 13 residues. CDR1 is SQVTM, CDR2 ANQGSEA, per germline. In DNA form, the CDR3 reads TGCAGCGTTGAGAGGGAAAGCACAGATACGCAGTATTTT. Translation gives CSVERESTDTQYF.

The chain has TRBV19 and TRBJ2-2; 8 positions match TRBD2. The V gene's germline CDR1 is LNHDA and CDR2 SQIVND (reference sequence). The CDR3 is made up of 20 amino acids. V lost 7 bases and J lost 3; bases outside the gene matches: 22. The CDR3 spells CASISSGTDTSGHYTGELFF. The CDR3, as DNA: TGTGCCAGTATCAGTTCCGGGACCGACACTAGCGGCCACTACACCGGGGAGCTGTTTTTT.

Points on this clonotype: Given the absence of the conserved phenylalanine or tryptophan at the CDR3 end, a read error is likely. V is TRBV30 and J is TRBJ2-7; weak D call: TRBD2 (6 bases). CDR1 is GTSNPN, CDR2 SVGIG, per germline (reference sequence). Trimming took 8 bases from V and 5 from J, leaving 16 bases between them. The CDR3 loop spans 12 amino acids. Here the CDR3 DNA reads TGTGCCGGGTCTAGCGCCGCGCACGAGCAGTACTTG. Its translation: CAGSSAAHEQYL.

The chain uses TRBV19 and TRBJ2-2, with 10 bases identical to TRBD2. The CDR3 is 15 residues long. The V segment lost 9 bases and the J segment 4 bases; nucleotides outside the gene matches: 8. The V gene's germline CDR1 is LNHDA and CDR2 SQIVND (reference sequence). CDR3 protein: CASSAGLAFTGELFF. CDR3 DNA sequence: TGTGCCAGCAGTGCGGGACTAGCGTTCACCGGGGAGCTGTTTTTT.

V is TRBV27 and J is TRBJ2-2, with D perhaps TRBD1 (5 bases). Looked up from germline, CDR1 is MNHEY and CDR2 is SMNVEV (reference sequence). Trimming shortened V by 5 bases and J by 4 bases, and 20 bases separated the two germline ends. The CDR3 extends over 17 amino acids. CDR3 nucleotide sequence: TGTGCCAGCAGTCCACCCCCCGGACAAGGCCGCACCGGGGAGCTGTTTTTT. The encoded protein is CASSPPPGQGRTGELFF.

By sample fraction, this clonotype is medium-sized. The chain carries TRBV29-1 and TRBJ2-3; D may be TRBD1 (6 bases). From germline, CDR1 is SQVTM and CDR2 ANQGSEA. There are 13 residues in the CDR3. The V end was cut by 5 bases, the J end by 2 bases, with 11 bases between. The CDR3 is CSVHREPTDTQYF. CDR3 sequence (DNA): TGCAGCGTTCACAGGGAACCCACAGATACGCAGTATTTT.

This chain links TRBV27 with TRBJ1-6; D may be TRBD1 (5 bases). V lost 0 bases and J lost 11, with 20 bases in between. The CDR3 has 17 residues. CDR1 and CDR2 from the germline V gene are MNHEY and SMNVEV (reference sequence). Written as DNA, the CDR3 is TGTGCCAGCAGTTTATCGCGGGGCAGGGTTTTATCTCCACCCCTCCACTTT. Its protein product is CASSLSRGRVLSPPLHF.

To note about this clonotype: At one end, the junction sequence differs from germline, possibly due to a read error. This chain connects TRBV27 to TRBJ2-7, with 10 nucleotides matching TRBD2. This CDR3 spans 14 amino acids. From germline, CDR1 is MNHEY and CDR2 SMNVEV (reference sequence). The CDR3 spells CASSLSGRAYEQYF. The CDR3 DNA reads as TGTGCCAGCAGTTTAAGCGGGAGGGCCTATGAGCAGTACTTC.

This clonotype has more than one count but fewer than ten. This sequence joins TRBV30 and TRBJ2-1; 8 nucleotides agree with TRBD2. V lost 0 bases to trimming and J lost 5 bases; unmatched junction nucleotides: 3. The germline CDR1 and CDR2 sequences are GTSNPN and SVGIG (reference sequence). This CDR3 region has 14 residues. CDR3 sequence (DNA): TGTGCCTGGAGTGTCGGCGGGAGGCACAATGAGCAGTTCTTC. This sequence encodes CAWSVGGRHNEQFF.

This clonotype occurred a few times. The chain is built from TRBV5-5 and TRBJ1-3; no clear D. Looked up from germline, CDR1 is SGHKS and CDR2 is YYEKEE (reference sequence). CDR3 length: 14 residues. Between the trimmed V and J ends, which lost 4 bases and 1 base, there was a span of 9 bases. The CDR3 sequence is CASSLAGSGNTIYF. In nucleotides, the CDR3 is TGTGCCAGCAGCCTGGCGGGTTCTGGAAACACCATATATTTT.